The TCR beta chain described here comes from a study of regulatory T cells in long-lasting Graves disease. Regarding the study as a whole: The analysis examined peripheral blood only and excluded thyroid tissue.

Time point defined: newly diagnosed GD, antithyroid drugs for less than 3 months. After RNA was extracted from PBMCs, the TCR library was made from it. This clonotype was seen at least ten times. Its antigen is not identified. The CDR3 spans 14 residues. V was trimmed by 5 bases and J by 2 bases, leaving 13 bases between them. Germline assignment: CDR1 KGHSH and CDR2 LQKENI. For TCR beta, libraries came from iRepertoire HTBI primers and Arm-PCR of CDR3 regions. TCRdb re-analysed the multiplex PCR reads in MiXCR, keeping a single row per CDR3 protein. Altogether approximately 540,000 distinct CDR3 sequences are present, 12% being singletons, with the ten largest covering over 7%. This sample was shared with a second study, whose subject was T cells in Graves' hyperthyroidism and ophthalmopathy. From that paper: Patients counted as stable if ophthalmopathy did not develop within 18 months.

This TCR was sampled from a woman in her 30s with Graves disease. Sequencing used peripheral blood mononuclear cells (PBMCs), obtained at new diagnosis, from a patient treated with antithyroid drugs. The chain recombines TRBV18 with TRBJ2-7; D is possibly TRBD2 (5 bases). This CDR3 reads CASSASGSTYEQYF. The CDR3 nucleotides read TGTGCCAGCTCAGCCTCGGGGTCTACCTACGAGCAGTACTTC.